Listed here is a single TCR beta chain. Judged by its sample share, this clone qualifies as medium-sized (0.01 to 0.1%). Its cognate antigen has yet to be identified. No much larger clone is present one base from it, and per-base qualities are unavailable. Other DNA sequences from this sample encode an identical CDR3 as well. The CDR3 starts with the cysteine, ends with the phenylalanine, and has 16 residues. Here the CDR3 DNA is all that survives: 48 bases in frame from base 1. The junction carries 17 bases between V and J, which are trimmed by 4 bases and 4 bases respectively. CDR1 and CDR2, per the germline V gene, are SGHRS and YFSETQ. The method was PCR. The instrument was an Illumina HiSeq 4000. High-throughput sequencing was used to profile the TCR beta-chain CDR3 region of every patient. On the study's bioinformatics: The researchers built a classifier to tell apart papillary thyroid cancer patients with distant metastasis, based on CDR3 differences among clinicopathological groups. To measure repertoire diversity the researchers used the Shannon index, while the Morisita-Horn index served to gauge how similar the tumor and blood repertoires were. The public sequencing data were trimmed at Q25 with fastp and processed into clonotypes with MiXCR by TCRdb, which kept only in-frame beta chains. The V and J calls were determined by TCRdb, not by the authors. This sample comprises roughly 20,000 clones, 15% to 20% of them detected only once. In total, the top ten clones hold 2.5% to 3% of the sample.

No treatment had been received by any patient before thyroid surgery. Using T-cell receptor beta sequencing, the researchers looked back retrospectively at clinical samples from patients, gathered between about 2012 and 2019. This sample is part of a study of metastatic and nonmetastatic thyroid tumors (dated by TCRdb to 2018 to 2021). For context, the study as a whole: Repertoires were compared across peripheral blood and tumor or nodule tissue samples from malignant and benign thyroid patients. On the study overall, not on this receptor specifically: In both blood and tumor samples, malignant tumors were reported to have significantly higher TCR beta diversity than benign nodules.

Material: adjacent normal tissue. Recombination joined TRBV5-1 with TRBJ2-2; the D gene cannot be resolved beyond TRBD1 or TRBD2, each matching 5 bases. The clonotype comes from a male donor with papillary thyroid cancer or a benign thyroid nodule (not recorded which). Some clones in this sample may be carry-over from other donors' samples. The CDR3 region: CASSQGTGKGTGELFF. The nucleotide sequence reads as follows: TGCGCCAGCAGCCAAGGGACGGGAAAGGGCACCGGGGAGCTGTTTTTT.